This TCR beta chain was sequenced during a study of identical twins. General study points: Within monozygotic twins, out-of-frame TCR alpha sharing was underestimated by the models. Researchers reported excess low generation probability among twin-shared out-of-frame alpha sequences.

Each donor was a healthy Caucasian. Unique molecular identifiers were present on the cDNA, which also gained a universal primer site by template switching. Via MiXCR, TCRdb re-called the 5' RACE reads, giving one row per CDR3 protein. This table has about 1.7 million distinct CDR3 sequences, 25% to 35% appearing once. In regard to this clonotype: Its antigen remains unknown.

This CDR3 has 17 residues. Germline lookup yields CDR1 LGHNA and CDR2 YNFKEQ. V dropped 0 bases and J dropped 3; count of bases not matched to a gene: 3. Source material: cord blood. V is TRBV4-2 and J is TRBJ2-1; 12 bases map to TRBD2. This receptor was identified in a newborn girl in good health. The CDR3 reads CASSQEASGRVYNEQFF. The CDR3 nucleotides are TGTGCCAGCAGCCAAGAGGCTAGCGGGAGGGTCTACAATGAGCAGTTCTTC.